This T cell receptor (beta chain) derives from a study of blood T cells in healthy people across ages (dated by TCRdb to the mid-2010s). Regarding the study in general: In model experiments, template switching captured about one uniquely barcoded TCR beta cDNA molecule for every two T cells. Four age groups were formed from the donors: young (average roughly 15 years), middle-aged (approximately 39), aged (approximately 60) and long-lived (roughly 88). Age-related changes in TCR beta repertoire diversity were measured in the study by deep sequencing normalized with unique cDNA molecular identifiers. Donors of different ages were randomly distributed across sequencing lanes to avoid experimental bias. The study analyzed two additional independent replicas of 1 million unique cDNA reads from the same blood draw for two donors, one aged 18 to 29 and one aged 80 or older.

Libraries were constructed by 5' RACE. Sequenced using an Illumina HiSeq 2500. A second roughly 7 to 11 cycle PCR used a sample-barcoded 5' primer and a J-beta primer mix. A unique molecular identifier was introduced onto each TCR beta cDNA molecule by a template-switch 5' adaptor carrying 12 random nucleotides. At least 3 million CDR3-containing paired-end reads were obtained from each sample. First-strand cDNA was synthesized from all RNA with the Mint cDNA synthesis kit, primed by a TRBC-specific oligonucleotide. Following uracil-DNA glycosylase treatment, a first 18-cycle PCR with universal primers M1SS and BC2_uni_R was performed on all cDNA. For the original study's pipeline: Each sample was normalized by randomly selecting 1 million high-quality reads, each carrying a distinct molecular identifier. Reads sharing molecular identifiers were discarded rather than binned into consensus sequences. CDR3 identification, clonotype clustering and error correction used MiTCR with a Q25 quality threshold and the strictest error-elimination algorithm. Lower-bound total TCR beta diversity was estimated with a nonparametric unseen species model using Euler transformation. Clones were called with MiXCR by TCRdb after fastp trimmed the public reads at Q25, and only in-frame beta chains were retained. Entries that share a CDR3 protein sequence are merged under the most common genes and DNA. The V and J calls were not made by the authors but by TCRdb's processing. The sample yields about 780,000 distinct CDR3 sequences; about half were counted once. The ten top clones hold approximately 18% of the sample.

What the authors observed across the whole study: There was a strong correlation between observed TCR beta diversity and the percentage of naive T cells measured by flow cytometry. Because profiling used bulk unsorted PBMCs, naive and antigen-experienced compartments could not be compared conclusively. Observed TCR beta diversity per million T cells fell roughly linearly with age, and a significant reduction was already apparent by age roughly 40. Estimates of total diversity from one million sequenced T cells were regarded as lower bounds and underestimates. Because donor CMV infection status was unknown, age-related changes in expanded clonotypes were potentially confounded. Compared with the aged group, the long-lived group had more naive CD4+ T cells, fewer expanded clones and increased TCR diversity, a pattern suggesting age selection.

The donors were roughly 40 Caucasian individuals from Russia, aged roughly 6 to 90 years, who were systemically healthy. About 10 milliliters of peripheral blood were collected from each donor into EDTA-treated Vacutainer tubes. Ficoll-Paque density-gradient centrifugation was used to isolate PBMCs, with at least 6 million per sample. Total RNA was extracted from PBMCs with Trizol reagent, with at least 6 micrograms obtained per sample. Naive CD45RAhigh/CD27high T cell percentages were measured by flow cytometry on a PBMC aliquot from every donor. Regarding this clonotype: It has no known antigen specificity. Within one base of it there is no much larger clone, and no base qualities were kept.

This clonotype was sampled from a man at least 80 years old in good health. Sequencing was carried out using blood.

The CDR3 region: CASSEASVGQDSNQPQHF. The DNA sequence is TGTGCCAGCAGTGAAGCGAGTGTGGGCCAGGATAGCAATCAGCCCCAGCATTTT. Rearrangement joined TRBV2 to TRBJ1-5; the D gene is not confidently resolved. V and J are truncated by 0 bases and 0 bases respectively, leaving an intervening sequence of 15 bases. Counted from cysteine to phenylalanine, this CDR3 has 18 amino acids. Of all the DNA, just the CDR3 is kept, 54 bases in frame from base 1. Via the germline V gene, CDR1 is SNHLY and CDR2 FYNNEI. The CDR3 plus the reference TRBV2 and TRBJ1-5 genes for the other parts give the full variable domain: EPEVTQTPSHQVTQMGQEVILRCVPISNHLYFYWYRQILGQKVEFLVSFYNNEISEKSEIFDDQFSVERPDGSNFTLKIRSTKLEDSAMYFCASSEASVGQDSNQPQHFGDGTRLSIL.